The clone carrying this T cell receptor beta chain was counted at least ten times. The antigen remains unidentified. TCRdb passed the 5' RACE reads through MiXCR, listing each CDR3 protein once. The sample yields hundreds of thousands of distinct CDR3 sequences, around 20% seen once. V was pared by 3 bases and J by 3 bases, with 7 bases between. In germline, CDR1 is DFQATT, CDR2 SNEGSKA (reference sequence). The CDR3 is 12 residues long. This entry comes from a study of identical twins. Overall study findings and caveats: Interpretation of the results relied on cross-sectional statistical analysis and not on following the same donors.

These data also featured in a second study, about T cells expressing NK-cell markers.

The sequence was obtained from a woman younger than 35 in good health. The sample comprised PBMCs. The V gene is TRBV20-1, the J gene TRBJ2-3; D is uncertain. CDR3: CSASEQTDTQYF. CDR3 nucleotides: TGCAGTGCTAGTGAGCAGACAGATACGCAGTATTTT.